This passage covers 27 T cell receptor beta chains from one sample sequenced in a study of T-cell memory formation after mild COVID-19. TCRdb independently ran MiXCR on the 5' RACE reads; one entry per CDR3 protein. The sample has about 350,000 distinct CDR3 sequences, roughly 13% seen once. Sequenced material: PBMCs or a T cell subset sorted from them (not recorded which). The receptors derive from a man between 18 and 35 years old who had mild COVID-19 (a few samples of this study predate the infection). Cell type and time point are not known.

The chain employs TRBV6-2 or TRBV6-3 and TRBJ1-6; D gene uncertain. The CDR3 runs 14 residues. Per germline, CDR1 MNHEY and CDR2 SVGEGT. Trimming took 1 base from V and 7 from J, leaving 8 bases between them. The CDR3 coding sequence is TGTGCCAGCAGTTACTGGACCGCAAATTCACCCCTCCACTTT. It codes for CASSYWTANSPLHF.

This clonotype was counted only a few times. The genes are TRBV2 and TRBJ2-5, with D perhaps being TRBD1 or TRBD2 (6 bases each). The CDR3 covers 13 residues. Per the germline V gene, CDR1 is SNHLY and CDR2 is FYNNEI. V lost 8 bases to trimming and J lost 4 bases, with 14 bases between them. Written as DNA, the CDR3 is TGTGCCAGCCTTTGGGGGGCCGGAGAGACCCAGTACTTC. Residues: CASLWGAGETQYF.

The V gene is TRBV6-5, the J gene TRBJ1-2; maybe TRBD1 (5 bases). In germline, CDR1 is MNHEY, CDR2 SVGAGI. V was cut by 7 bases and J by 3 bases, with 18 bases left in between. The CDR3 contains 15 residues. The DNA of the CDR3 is TGTGCCAGCACCCCCTGGGCGGGGGGTGACTATGGCTACACCTTC. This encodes CASTPWAGGDYGYTF.

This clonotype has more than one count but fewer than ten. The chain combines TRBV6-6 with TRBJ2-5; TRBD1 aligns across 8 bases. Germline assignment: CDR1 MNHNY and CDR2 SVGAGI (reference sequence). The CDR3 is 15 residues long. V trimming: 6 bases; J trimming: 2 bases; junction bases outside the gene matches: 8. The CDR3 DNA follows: TGTGCCAGCAGGAGTCCGACAGGGGAACAAGAGACCCAGTACTTC. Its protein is CASRSPTGEQETQYF.

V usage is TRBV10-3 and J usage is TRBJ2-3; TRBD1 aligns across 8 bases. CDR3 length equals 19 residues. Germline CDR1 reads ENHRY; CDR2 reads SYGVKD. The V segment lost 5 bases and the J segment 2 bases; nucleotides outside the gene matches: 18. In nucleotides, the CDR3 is TGTGCCATCAGTCCCTGGGGCGACAGGGGCATGACCCACACAGATACGCAGTATTTT. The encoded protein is CAISPWGDRGMTHTDTQYF.

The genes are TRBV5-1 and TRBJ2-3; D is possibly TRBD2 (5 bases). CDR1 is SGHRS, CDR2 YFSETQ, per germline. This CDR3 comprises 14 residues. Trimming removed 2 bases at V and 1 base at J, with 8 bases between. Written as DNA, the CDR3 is TGCGCCAGCAGCTTACCAGCGGGCACAGATACGCAGTATTTT. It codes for CASSLPAGTDTQYF.

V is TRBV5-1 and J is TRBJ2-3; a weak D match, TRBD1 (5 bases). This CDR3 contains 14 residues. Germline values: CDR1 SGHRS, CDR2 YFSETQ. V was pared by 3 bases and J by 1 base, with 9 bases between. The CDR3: CASSSTVGTDTQYF. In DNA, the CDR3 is TGCGCCAGCAGCTCGACAGTGGGCACAGATACGCAGTATTTT.

In DNA form, the CDR3 reads TGTGCCAGCAGTTACCCCCAGGGACCCTCCTACGAGCAGTACTTC. Translation: CASSYPQGPSYEQYF. The V gene is TRBV6-2 or TRBV6-3, the J gene TRBJ2-7; the D call may be TRBD1 or TRBD2 (5 bases each). Trimming stripped 2 bases from V and 0 bases from J, with 11 bases between. This CDR3 region has 15 residues. Germline-derived CDR1 and CDR2 are MNHEY and SVGEGT.

DNA for the CDR3: TGTGCCAGCAGTGTCAGATCTGGCAATTCACCCCTCCACTTT. Translated: CASSVRSGNSPLHF. V and J are TRBV2 and TRBJ1-6; D not certain. CDR3 length: 14 residues. Trimming cost V 4 bases and J 7 bases, with 11 bases left between them. The germline V gene has CDR1 SNHLY and CDR2 FYNNEI.

The CDR3 spells CASKYTAYSNQPQHF. The CDR3 nucleotides are TGTGCCAGCAAATATACAGCTTATAGCAATCAGCCCCAGCATTTT. The rearrangement uses TRBV6-2 or TRBV6-3 and TRBJ1-5; D is undetermined. The CDR3 covers 15 residues. The germline V gene has CDR1 MNHEY and CDR2 SVGEGT. Trimming left V 7 bases short and J 0 bases short, with 13 bases between.

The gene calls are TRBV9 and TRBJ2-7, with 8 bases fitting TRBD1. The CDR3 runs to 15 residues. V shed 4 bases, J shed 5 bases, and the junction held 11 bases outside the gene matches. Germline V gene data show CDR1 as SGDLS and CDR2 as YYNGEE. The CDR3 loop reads CASSPGRGQGNEQYF. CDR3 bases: TGTGCCAGCAGCCCCGGCCGAGGACAGGGAAACGAGCAGTACTTC.

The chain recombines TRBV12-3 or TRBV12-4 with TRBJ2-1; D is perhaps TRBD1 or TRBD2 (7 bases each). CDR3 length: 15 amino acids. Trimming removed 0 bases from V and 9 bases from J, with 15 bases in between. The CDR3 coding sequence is TGTGCCAGCAGTTTAGCGCTGGGAGGGGGCTTTGAGCAGTTCTTC. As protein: CASSLALGGGFEQFF.

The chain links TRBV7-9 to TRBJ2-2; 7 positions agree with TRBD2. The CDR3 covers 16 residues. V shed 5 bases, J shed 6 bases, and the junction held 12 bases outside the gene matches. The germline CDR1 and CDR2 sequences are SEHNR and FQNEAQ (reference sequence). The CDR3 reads CASSPSGERRSGELFF. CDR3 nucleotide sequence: TGTGCCAGCAGCCCGAGCGGGGAGCGCCGTTCCGGGGAGCTGTTTTTT.

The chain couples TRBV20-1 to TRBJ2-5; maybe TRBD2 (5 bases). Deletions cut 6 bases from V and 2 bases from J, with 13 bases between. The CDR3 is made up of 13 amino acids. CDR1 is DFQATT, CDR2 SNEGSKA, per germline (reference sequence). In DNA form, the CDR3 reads TGCAGTGCCATGAGGACTTCGCAAGAGACCCAGTACTTC. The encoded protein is CSAMRTSQETQYF.

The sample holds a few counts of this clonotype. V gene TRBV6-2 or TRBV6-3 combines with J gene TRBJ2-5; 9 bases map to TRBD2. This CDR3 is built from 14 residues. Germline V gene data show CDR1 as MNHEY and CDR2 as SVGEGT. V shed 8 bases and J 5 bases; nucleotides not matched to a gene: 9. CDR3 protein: CASALAGKRETQYF. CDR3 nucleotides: TGTGCCAGCGCCCTAGCGGGGAAAAGGGAGACCCAGTACTTC.

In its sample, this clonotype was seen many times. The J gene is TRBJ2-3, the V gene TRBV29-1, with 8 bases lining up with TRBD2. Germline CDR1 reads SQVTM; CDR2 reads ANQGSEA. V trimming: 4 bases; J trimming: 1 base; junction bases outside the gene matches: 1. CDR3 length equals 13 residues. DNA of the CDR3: TGCAGCGTTGGAGCGGGGGGCACAGATACGCAGTATTTT. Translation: CSVGAGGTDTQYF.

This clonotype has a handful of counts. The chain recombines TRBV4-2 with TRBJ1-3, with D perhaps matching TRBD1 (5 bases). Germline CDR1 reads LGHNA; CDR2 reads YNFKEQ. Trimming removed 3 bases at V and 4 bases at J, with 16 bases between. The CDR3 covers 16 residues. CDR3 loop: CASSQATVSVGNTIYF. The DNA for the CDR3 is TGTGCCAGCAGCCAGGCGACAGTTTCCGTCGGAAACACCATATATTTT.

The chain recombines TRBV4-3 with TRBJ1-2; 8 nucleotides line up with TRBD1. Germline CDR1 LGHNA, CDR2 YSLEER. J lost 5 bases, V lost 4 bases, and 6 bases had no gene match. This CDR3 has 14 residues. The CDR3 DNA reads TGCGCCAGCAGCCGAGGGACAGGCGATTATGGCTACACCTTC. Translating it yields CASSRGTGDYGYTF.

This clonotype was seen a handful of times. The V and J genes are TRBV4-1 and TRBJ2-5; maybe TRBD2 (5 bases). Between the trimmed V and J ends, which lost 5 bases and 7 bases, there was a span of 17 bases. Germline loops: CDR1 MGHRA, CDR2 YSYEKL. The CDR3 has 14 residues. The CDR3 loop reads CASSTGKIELTQYF. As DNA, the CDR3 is TGCGCCAGCAGCACCGGGAAGATCGAACTGACCCAGTACTTC.

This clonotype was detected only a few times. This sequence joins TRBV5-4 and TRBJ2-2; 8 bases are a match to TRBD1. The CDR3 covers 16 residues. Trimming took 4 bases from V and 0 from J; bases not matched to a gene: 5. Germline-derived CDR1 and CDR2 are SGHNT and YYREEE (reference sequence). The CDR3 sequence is CASSQTTGANTGELFF. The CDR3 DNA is TGTGCCAGCAGCCAGACGACAGGGGCGAACACCGGGGAGCTGTTTTTT.

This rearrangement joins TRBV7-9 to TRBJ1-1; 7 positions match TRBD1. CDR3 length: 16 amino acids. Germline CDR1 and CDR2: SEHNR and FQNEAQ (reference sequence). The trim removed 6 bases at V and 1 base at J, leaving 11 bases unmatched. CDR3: CASSSLMGQPNTEAFF. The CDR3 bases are TGTGCCAGCAGTTCCTTAATGGGACAGCCGAACACTGAAGCTTTCTTT.

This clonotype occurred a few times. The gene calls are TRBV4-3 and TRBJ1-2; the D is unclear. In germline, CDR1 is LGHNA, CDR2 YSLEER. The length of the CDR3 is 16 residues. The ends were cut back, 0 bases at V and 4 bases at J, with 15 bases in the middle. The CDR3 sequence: CASSQDPGRPLYGYTF. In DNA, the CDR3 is TGCGCCAGCAGCCAAGATCCGGGCCGACCCCTCTATGGCTACACCTTC.

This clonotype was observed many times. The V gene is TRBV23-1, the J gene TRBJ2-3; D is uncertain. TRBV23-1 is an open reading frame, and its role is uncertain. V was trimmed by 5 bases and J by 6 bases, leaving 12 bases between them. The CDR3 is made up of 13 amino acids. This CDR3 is CASSGVLPDTQYF. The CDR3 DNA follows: TGCGCCAGCAGTGGGGTTTTGCCCGATACGCAGTATTTT.

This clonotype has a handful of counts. In nucleotides, the CDR3 is TGCGCCAGCAGCCAAGATGGGACGGTCAATCAGCCCCAGCATTTT. As protein: CASSQDGTVNQPQHF. This rearrangement joins TRBV4-3 to TRBJ1-5; maybe TRBD1 (5 bases). Germline V gives CDR1 LGHNA, CDR2 YSLEER. The V gene lost 0 bases and the J gene lost 3 bases, with 9 bases spanning the gap. The CDR3 runs 15 residues.

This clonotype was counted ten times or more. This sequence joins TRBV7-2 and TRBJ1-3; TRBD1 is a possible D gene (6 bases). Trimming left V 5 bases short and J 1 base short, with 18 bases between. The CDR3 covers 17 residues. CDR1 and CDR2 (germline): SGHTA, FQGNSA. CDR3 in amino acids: CASSRNRESSSGNTIYF. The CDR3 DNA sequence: TGTGCCAGCAGCAGAAACAGGGAGTCGAGTTCTGGAAACACCATATATTTT. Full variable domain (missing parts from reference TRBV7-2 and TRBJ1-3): GAGVSQSPSNKVTEKGKDVELRCDPISGHTALYWYRQSLGQGLEFLIYFQGNSAPDKSGLPSDRFSAERTGGSVSTLTIQRTQQEDSAVYLCASSRNRESSSGNTIYFGEGSWLTVV.

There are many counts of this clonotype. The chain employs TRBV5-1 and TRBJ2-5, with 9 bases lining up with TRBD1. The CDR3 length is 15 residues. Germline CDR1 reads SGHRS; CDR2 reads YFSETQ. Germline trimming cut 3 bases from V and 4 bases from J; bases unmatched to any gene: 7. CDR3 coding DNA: TGCGCCAGCAGCTGGACCGGGACAGGGAGAGAGACCCAGTACTTC. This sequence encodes CASSWTGTGRETQYF.

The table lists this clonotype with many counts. The CDR3 sequence is CASSPGLTDTQYF. The DNA of the CDR3 is TGTGCCAGCAGCCCAGGGCTGACGGATACGCAGTATTTT. This chain joins TRBV7-3 and TRBJ2-3; possible D gene TRBD1, 5 bases. The germline V gene encodes CDR1 SGHTA and CDR2 FQGTGA. This CDR3 spans 13 amino acids. Trimming stripped 5 bases from V and 6 bases from J, with 12 bases between.